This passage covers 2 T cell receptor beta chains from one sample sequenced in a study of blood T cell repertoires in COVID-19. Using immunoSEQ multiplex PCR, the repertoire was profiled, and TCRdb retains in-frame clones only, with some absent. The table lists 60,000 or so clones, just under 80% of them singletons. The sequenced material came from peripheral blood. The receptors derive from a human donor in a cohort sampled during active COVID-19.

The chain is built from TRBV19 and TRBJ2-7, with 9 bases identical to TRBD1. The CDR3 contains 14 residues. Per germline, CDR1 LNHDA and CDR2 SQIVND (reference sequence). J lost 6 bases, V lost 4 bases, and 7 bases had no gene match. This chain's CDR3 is CASSTTGTGTEQYF. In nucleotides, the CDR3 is TGTGCCAGTAGTACCACCGGGACAGGGACCGAGCAGTACTTC.

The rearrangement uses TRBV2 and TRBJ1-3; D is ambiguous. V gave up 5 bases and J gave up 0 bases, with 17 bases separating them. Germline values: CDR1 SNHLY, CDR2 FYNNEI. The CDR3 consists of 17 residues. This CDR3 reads CASSKEQHLLSGNTIYF. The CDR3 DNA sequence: TGTGCCAGCAGTAAGGAACAGCACCTCCTCTCTGGAAACACCATATATTTT. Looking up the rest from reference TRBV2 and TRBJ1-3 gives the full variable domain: EPEVTQTPSHQVTQMGQEVILRCVPISNHLYFYWYRQILGQKVEFLVSFYNNEISEKSEIFDDQFSVERPDGSNFTLKIRSTKLEDSAMYFCASSKEQHLLSGNTIYFGEGSWLTVV.